This T cell receptor (beta chain) was identified in a study of blood T cell repertoires in COVID-19. Study-level information: Both acute and convalescent COVID-19 samples were obtained from the United States, Italy and Spain. Nucleic acid was either cDNA or gDNA, and it came from T cells, B-cell-depleted T cells, or PBMCs.

Original handling: Amplification of reference gene primers provided the estimated nucleated cell counts. Using immunoSEQ multiplex PCR, the repertoire was profiled, and TCRdb retains in-frame clones only, with some absent. D and trimming come from the DNA, and the V and J calls and clone size come from that table. The sample comprises 200,000 to 250,000 clones, about 85% of which are singletons, and 3% to 3.5% rests with the top ten. Trimming pared 1 base from V and 5 bases from J, leaving 8 bases between. CDR1 and CDR2 (germline): SGHAT, FQDESV (reference sequence). The CDR3 runs to 13 residues. Source material: peripheral blood. The V call is TRBV11-1, the J call TRBJ1-1; D call uncertain. This clonotype originated in a man aged 18 to 30 with active or convalescent COVID-19. In nucleotides, the CDR3 is TGTGCCAGCAGCTTAGAGGGAGGGACTGAAGCTTTCTTT. Amino acid sequence: CASSLEGGTEAFF. The entire variable domain, with the rest obtained from reference TRBV11-1 and TRBJ1-1, is as follows: EAEVAQSPRYKITEKSQAVAFWCDPISGHATLYWYRQILGQGPELLVQFQDESVVDDSQLPKDRFSAERLKGVDSTLKIQPAELGDSAMYLCASSLEGGTEAFFGQGTRLTVV.